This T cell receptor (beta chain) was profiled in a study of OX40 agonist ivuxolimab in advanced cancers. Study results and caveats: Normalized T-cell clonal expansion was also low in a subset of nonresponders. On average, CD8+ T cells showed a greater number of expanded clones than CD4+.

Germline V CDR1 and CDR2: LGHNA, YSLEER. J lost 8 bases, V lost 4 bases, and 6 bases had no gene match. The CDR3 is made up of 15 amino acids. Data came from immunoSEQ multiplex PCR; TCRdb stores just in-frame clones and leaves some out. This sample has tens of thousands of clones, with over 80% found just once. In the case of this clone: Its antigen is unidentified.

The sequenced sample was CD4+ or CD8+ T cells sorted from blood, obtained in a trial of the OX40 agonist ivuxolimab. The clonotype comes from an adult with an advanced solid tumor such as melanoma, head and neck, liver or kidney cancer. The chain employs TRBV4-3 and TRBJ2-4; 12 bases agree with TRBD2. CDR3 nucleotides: TGCGCCAGCAGCCGTCGACTAGCGGGAGAGGACATTCAGTACTTC. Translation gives CASSRRLAGEDIQYF.